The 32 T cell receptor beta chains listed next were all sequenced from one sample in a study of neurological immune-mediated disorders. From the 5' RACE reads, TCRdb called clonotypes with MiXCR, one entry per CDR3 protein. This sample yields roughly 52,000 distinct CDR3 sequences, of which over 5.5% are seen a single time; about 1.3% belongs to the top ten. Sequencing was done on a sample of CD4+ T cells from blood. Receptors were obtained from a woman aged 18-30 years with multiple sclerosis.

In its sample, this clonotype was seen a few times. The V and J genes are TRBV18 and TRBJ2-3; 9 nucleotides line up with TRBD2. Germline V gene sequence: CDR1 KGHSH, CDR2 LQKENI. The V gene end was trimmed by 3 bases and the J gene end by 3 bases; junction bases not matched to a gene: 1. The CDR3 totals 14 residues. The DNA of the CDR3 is TGTGCCAGCTCACCTACTAGCGGGACAGATACGCAGTATTTT. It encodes CASSPTSGTDTQYF.

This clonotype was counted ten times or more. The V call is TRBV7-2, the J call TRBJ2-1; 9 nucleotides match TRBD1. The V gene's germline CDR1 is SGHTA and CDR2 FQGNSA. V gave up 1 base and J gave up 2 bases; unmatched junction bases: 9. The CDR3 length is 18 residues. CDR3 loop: CASSLGTGAVQTYNEQFF. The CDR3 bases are TGTGCCAGCAGCTTAGGGACAGGGGCCGTTCAAACCTACAATGAGCAGTTCTTC.

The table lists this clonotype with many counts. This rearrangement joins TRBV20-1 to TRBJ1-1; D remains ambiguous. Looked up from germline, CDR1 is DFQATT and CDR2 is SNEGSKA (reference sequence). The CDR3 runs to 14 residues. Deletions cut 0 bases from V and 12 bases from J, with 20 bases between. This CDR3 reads CSARDISRVRRSFF. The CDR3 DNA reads TGCAGTGCTAGAGATATCTCGCGCGTTAGGAGGTCTTTCTTT.

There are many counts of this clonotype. The DNA of the CDR3 is TGTGCCAGCAGCTCCCGGGGGAACTATGGAAACACCATATATTTT. Its translation: CASSSRGNYGNTIYF. The genes are TRBV5-5 and TRBJ1-3; D perhaps matches TRBD1 (5 bases). The CDR3 contains 15 residues. V was shortened by 3 bases and J by 3 bases, with 13 bases between the two germline ends. Germline V gene lookup returns CDR1 SGHKS and CDR2 YYEKEE (reference sequence). The variable domain in full, completed from reference TRBV5-5 and TRBJ1-3, reads DAGVTQSPTHLIKTRGQQVTLRCSPISGHKSVSWYQQVLGQGPQFIFQYYEKEERGRGNFPDRFSARQFPNYSSELNVNALLLGDSALYLCASSSRGNYGNTIYFGEGSWLTVV.

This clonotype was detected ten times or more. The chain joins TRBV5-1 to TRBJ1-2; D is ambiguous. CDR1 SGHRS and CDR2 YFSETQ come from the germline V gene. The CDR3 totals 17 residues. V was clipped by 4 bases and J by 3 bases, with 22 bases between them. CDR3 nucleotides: TGCGCCAGCAGCCCGGCAGGAACGCAAGGATTTCACTATGGCTACACCTTC. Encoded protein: CASSPAGTQGFHYGYTF.

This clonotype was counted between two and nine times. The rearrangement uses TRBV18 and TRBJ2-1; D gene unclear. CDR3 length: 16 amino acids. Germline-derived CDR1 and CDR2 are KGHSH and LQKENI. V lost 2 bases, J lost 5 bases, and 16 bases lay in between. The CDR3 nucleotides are TGTGCCAGCTCACCATTCCGAGTTTGGGAAAACAATGAGCAGTTCTTC. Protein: CASSPFRVWENNEQFF.

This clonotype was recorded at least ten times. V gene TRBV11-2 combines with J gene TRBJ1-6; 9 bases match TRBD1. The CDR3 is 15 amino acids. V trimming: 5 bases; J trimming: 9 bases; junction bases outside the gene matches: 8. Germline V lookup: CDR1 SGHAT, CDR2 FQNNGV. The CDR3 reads CASSAGQGRGSPLHF. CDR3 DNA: TGTGCCAGCAGCGCGGGACAGGGCCGCGGTTCACCCCTCCACTTT.

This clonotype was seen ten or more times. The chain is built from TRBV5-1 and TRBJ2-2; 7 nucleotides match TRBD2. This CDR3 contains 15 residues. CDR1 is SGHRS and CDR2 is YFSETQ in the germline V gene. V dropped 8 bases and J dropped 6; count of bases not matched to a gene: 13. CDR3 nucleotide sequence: TGCGCCAGTTCCCGGGACTATGGTCGGGCCGGGGAGCTGTTTTTT. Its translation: CASSRDYGRAGELFF.

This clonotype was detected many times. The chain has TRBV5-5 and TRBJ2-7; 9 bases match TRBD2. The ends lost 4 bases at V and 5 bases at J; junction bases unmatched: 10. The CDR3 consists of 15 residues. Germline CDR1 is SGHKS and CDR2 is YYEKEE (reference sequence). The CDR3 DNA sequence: TGTGCCAGCAGCATAATAGCGGGAGCTTTCGACGAGCAGTACGTC. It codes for CASSIIAGAFDEQYV.

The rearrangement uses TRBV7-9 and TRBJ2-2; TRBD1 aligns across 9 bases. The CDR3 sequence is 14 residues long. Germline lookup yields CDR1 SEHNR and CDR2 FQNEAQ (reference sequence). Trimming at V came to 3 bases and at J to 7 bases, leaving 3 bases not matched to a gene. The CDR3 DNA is TGTGCCAGCAGCTTCGGACAGGGGTTCGGGGAGCTGTTTTTT. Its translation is CASSFGQGFGELFF.

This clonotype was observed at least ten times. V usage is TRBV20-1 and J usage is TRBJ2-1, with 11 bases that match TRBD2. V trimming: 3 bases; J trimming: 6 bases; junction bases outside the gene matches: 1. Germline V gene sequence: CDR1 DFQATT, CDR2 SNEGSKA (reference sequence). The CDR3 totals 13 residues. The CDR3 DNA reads TGCAGTGCTAGCGGGACTAGCGGCAATGAGCAGTTCTTC. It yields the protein CSASGTSGNEQFF.

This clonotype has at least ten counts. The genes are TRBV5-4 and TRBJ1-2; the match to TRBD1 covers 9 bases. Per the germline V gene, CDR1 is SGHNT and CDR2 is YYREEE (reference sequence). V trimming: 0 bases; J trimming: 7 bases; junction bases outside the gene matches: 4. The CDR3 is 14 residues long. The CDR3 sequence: CASSLEQGARGYTF. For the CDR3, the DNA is TGTGCCAGCAGCTTGGAACAGGGGGCGCGTGGCTACACCTTC.

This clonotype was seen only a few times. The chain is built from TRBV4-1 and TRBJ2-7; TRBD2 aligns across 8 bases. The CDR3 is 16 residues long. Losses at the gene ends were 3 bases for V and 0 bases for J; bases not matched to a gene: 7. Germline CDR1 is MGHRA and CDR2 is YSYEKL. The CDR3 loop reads CASSQSSSGGSYEQYF. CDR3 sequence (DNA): TGCGCCAGCAGCCAGTCGTCAAGCGGGGGCTCCTACGAGCAGTACTTC.

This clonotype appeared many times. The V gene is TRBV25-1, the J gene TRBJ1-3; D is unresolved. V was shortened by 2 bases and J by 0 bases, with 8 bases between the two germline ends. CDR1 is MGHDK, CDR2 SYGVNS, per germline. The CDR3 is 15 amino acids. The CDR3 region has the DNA TGTGCCAGCAGTGAACGGGGAATCTCTGGAAACACCATATATTTT. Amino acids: CASSERGISGNTIYF. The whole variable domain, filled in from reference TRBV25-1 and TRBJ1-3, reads EADIYQTPRYLVIGTGKKITLECSQTMGHDKMYWYQQDPGMELHLIHYSYGVNSTEKGDLSSESTVSRIRTEHFPLTLESARPSHTSQYLCASSERGISGNTIYFGEGSWLTVV.

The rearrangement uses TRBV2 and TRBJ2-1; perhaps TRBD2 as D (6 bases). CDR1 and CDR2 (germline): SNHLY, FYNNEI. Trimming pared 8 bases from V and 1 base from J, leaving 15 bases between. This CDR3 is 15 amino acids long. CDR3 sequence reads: CASGEEGISYNEQFF. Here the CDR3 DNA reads TGTGCCAGCGGCGAGGAGGGGATATCCTACAATGAGCAGTTCTTC.

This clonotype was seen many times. The CDR3: CASTKNPVGGSADTQYF. In DNA form, the CDR3 reads TGTGCCAGCACCAAAAACCCTGTGGGGGGGAGTGCCGATACGCAGTATTTT. V is TRBV7-2 and J is TRBJ2-3; 7 nucleotides agree with TRBD2. This CDR3 spans 17 amino acids. With V trimmed by 7 bases and J by 6 bases, 19 bases remained unmatched. Germline V gene data show CDR1 as SGHTA and CDR2 as FQGNSA.

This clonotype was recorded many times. The CDR3 protein is CASAGPAGLGAQYF. Written as DNA, the CDR3 is TGTGCCAGCGCGGGACCCGCCGGGCTGGGGGCCCAGTACTTC. The gene calls are TRBV28 and TRBJ2-5; D is perhaps TRBD2 (6 bases). This CDR3 region has 14 residues. The germline gives CDR1 MDHEN, CDR2 SYDVKM. Trimming left V 8 bases short and J 9 bases short, with 22 bases between.

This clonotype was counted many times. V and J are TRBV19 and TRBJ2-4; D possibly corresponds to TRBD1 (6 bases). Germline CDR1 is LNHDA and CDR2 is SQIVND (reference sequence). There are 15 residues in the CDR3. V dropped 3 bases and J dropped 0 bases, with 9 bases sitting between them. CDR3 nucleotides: TGTGCCAGTAGTATCGGGACAAAAGCCAAAAACATTCAGTACTTC. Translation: CASSIGTKAKNIQYF.

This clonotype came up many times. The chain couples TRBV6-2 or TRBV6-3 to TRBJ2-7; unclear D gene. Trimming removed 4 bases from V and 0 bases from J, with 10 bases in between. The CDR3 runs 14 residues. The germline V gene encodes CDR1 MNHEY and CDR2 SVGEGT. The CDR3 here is CASSSTQISYEQYV. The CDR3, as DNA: TGTGCCAGCAGTTCTACTCAAATCTCCTACGAGCAGTACGTC.

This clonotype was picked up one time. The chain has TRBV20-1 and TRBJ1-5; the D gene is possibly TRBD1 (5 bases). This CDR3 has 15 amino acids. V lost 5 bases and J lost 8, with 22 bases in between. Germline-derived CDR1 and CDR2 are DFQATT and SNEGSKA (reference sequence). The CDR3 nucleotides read TGCAGTGCTCAGTCGATTGACAGACTTACTGAGCCCCAGCATTTT. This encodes CSAQSIDRLTEPQHF.

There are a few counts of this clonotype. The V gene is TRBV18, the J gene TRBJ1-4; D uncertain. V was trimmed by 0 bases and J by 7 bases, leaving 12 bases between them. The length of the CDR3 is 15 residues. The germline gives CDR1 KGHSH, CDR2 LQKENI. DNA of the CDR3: TGTGCCAGCTCACCACCAGGAGGATTGGGTGAAAAACTGTTTTTT. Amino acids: CASSPPGGLGEKLFF. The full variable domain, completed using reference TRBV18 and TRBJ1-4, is NAGVMQNPRHLVRRRGQEARLRCSPMKGHSHVYWYRQLPEEGLKFMVYLQKENIIDESGMPKERFSAEFPKEGPSILRIQQVVRGDSAAYFCASSPPGGLGEKLFFGSGTQLSVL.

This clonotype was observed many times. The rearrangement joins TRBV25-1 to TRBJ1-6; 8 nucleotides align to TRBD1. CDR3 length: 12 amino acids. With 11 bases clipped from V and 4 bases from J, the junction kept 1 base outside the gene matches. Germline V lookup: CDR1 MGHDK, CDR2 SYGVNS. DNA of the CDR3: TGTGCCGGACAGGGTTATAATTCACCCCTCCACTTT. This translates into CAGQGYNSPLHF.

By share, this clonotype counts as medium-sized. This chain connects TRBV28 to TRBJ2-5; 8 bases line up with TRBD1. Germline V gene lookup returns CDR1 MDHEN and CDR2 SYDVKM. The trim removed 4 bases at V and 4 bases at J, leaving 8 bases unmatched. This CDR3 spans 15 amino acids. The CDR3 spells CASSYRSGGRETQYF. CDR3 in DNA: TGTGCCAGCAGTTACCGCTCAGGGGGCCGAGAGACCCAGTACTTC.

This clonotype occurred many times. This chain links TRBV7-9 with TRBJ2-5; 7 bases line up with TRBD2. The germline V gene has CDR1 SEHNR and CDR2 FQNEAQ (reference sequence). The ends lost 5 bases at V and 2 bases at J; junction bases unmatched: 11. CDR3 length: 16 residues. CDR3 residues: CASSPRAGTYQETQYF. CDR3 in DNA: TGTGCCAGCAGCCCAAGAGCGGGAACTTATCAAGAGACCCAGTACTTC.

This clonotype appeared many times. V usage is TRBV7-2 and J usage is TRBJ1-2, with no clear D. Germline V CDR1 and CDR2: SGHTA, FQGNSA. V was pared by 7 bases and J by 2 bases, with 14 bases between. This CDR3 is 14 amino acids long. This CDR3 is CASIARSGNYGYTF. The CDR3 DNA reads TGTGCCAGCATCGCGCGGTCCGGGAACTATGGCTACACCTTC.

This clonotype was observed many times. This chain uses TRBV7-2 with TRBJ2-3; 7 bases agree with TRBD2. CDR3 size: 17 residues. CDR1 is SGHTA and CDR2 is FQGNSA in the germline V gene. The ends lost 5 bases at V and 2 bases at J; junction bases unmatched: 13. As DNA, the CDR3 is TGTGCCAGCAGCAAGAGTCACAGCGGGGCTTACACAGATACGCAGTATTTT. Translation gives CASSKSHSGAYTDTQYF.

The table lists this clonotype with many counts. Here the CDR3 reads CSVGGQGAHYNEQFF. CDR3 sequence (DNA): TGCAGCGTCGGGGGACAGGGGGCGCATTACAATGAGCAGTTCTTC. V and J are TRBV29-1 and TRBJ2-1; 12 nucleotides agree with TRBD1. CDR1 and CDR2 (germline): SQVTM, ANQGSEA. This CDR3 is 15 amino acids long. The J segment lost 4 bases and the V segment lost 6 bases, leaving 7 bases of the junction unmatched.

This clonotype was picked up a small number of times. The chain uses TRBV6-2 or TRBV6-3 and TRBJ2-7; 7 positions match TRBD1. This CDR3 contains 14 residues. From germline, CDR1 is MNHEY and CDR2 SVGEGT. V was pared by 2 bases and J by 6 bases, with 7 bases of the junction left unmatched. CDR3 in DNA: TGTGCCAGCAGTTACACGACAGGGCGGGTCGAGCAGTACGTC. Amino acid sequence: CASSYTTGRVEQYV.

Here the CDR3 reads CASSEQYAGVASTDTQYF. CDR3 DNA sequence: TGCGCCAGCAGTGAGCAGTACGCGGGAGTGGCTAGCACAGATACGCAGTATTTT. The genes are TRBV10-1 and TRBJ2-3; 7 positions match TRBD2. This CDR3 is 18 amino acids long. With 2 bases clipped from V and 0 bases from J, the junction kept 11 bases outside the gene matches. Germline lookup yields CDR1 WNHNN and CDR2 SYGVQD (reference sequence).

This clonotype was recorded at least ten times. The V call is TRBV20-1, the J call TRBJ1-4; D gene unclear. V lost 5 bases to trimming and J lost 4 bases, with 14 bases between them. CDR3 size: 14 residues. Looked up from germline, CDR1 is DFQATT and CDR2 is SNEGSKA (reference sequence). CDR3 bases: TGCAGTGCTCTCCCCGGCCGCATTAATGAAAAACTGTTTTTT. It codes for CSALPGRINEKLFF.

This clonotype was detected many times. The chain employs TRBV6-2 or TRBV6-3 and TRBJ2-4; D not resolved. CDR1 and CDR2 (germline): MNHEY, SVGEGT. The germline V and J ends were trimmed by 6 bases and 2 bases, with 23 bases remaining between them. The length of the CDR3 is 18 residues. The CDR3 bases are TGTGCCAGCAGAGGACGTGAGACCCGTCGGGTAACCAAAAACATTCAGTACTTC. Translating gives CASRGRETRRVTKNIQYF.

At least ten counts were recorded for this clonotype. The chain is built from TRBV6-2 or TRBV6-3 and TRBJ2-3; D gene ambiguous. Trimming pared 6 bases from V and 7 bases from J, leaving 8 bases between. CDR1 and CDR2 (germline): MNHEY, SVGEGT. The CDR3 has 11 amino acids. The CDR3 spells CASSGTHTQYF. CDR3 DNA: TGTGCCAGCAGCGGTACCCATACGCAGTATTTT.